What follows are 31 T cell receptor beta chains derived from one specimen sequenced in a study of T cells in tumors after PD-1 blockade (dated by TCRdb to about 2019). According to the study, the label for this sample's time point signals: after anti-PD-1 therapy. Libraries were made using the immunoSEQ multiplex PCR assay. TCRdb carries this immuneACCESS record with in-frame sequences only. Its versions omit some clonotypes, under half of them owing to an unresolved V gene in the studies checked, with the rest unexplained. The sample table lists about 34,000 clones, roughly two thirds of them with a count of one. 40% of the sample goes to the ten largest clones. The sequencing here drew on PBMCs, taken after anti-PD-1 treatment. The source is a human donor with basal cell carcinoma.

Worth noting for this clone: The sample carries other DNA sequences with the same CDR3. The genes are TRBV19 and TRBJ2-3; 7 bases fit TRBD1. Per germline, CDR1 LNHDA and CDR2 SQIVND (reference sequence). The CDR3 is 15 amino acids. V lost 3 bases to trimming and J lost 1 base; unmatched junction nucleotides: 4. CDR3 in amino acids: CASSIFGQGTDTQYF. The CDR3 bases are TGTGCCAGTAGTATCTTCGGACAGGGCACAGATACGCAGTATTTT.

This clone was detected only once. This sequence joins TRBV27 and TRBJ1-2; 8 positions agree with TRBD1. The ends lost 6 bases at V and 4 bases at J; junction bases unmatched: 7. The CDR3 runs to 14 residues. Germline V gives CDR1 MNHEY, CDR2 SMNVEV (reference sequence). CDR3 amino acids: CASSTTTGGYGYTF. In DNA form, the CDR3 reads TGTGCCAGCAGCACTACTACAGGGGGCTATGGCTACACCTTC.

The chain has TRBV6-5 and TRBJ1-2; D possibly corresponds to TRBD1 (5 bases). With 4 bases removed from V and 8 bases from J, the gap between germline ends came to 14 bases. Germline V lookup: CDR1 MNHEY, CDR2 SVGAGI. The CDR3 extends over 13 amino acids. In DNA form, the CDR3 reads TGTGCCAGCAGTTCCGACAGCCTCGGGGGCTACACCTTC. The encoded protein is CASSSDSLGGYTF.

The chain carries TRBV3-1 (or the pseudogene TRBV3-2) and TRBJ2-2, with D perhaps TRBD2 (5 bases). The CDR3 is made up of 16 amino acids. V lost 4 bases, J lost 4 bases, and 16 bases lay in between. Germline CDR1 and CDR2: LGHDT and YNNKEL (reference sequence). The DNA of the CDR3 is TGTGCCAGCAGCCCCCCCGCGAGGGCGTTCACCGGGGAGCTGTTTTTT. This codes for CASSPPARAFTGELFF.

The chain is built from TRBV7-2 and TRBJ2-3; D gene unclear. Germline V gene sequence: CDR1 SGHTA, CDR2 FQGNSA. The CDR3 has 15 residues. V gave up 3 bases and J gave up 4 bases, with 14 bases separating them. The CDR3 protein is CASSLYISVADTQYF. For the CDR3, the DNA is TGTGCCAGCAGCTTGTATATCTCTGTGGCAGATACGCAGTATTTT.

The gene calls are TRBV5-4 and TRBJ2-7, with TRBD2 matching 7 bases. Germline values: CDR1 SGHNT, CDR2 YYREEE (reference sequence). This CDR3 has 14 amino acids. With V trimmed by 3 bases and J by 2 bases, 5 bases remained unmatched. For the CDR3, the DNA is TGTGCCAGCAGCTACGGGACTAATCCCTACGAGCAGTACTTC. Encoded protein: CASSYGTNPYEQYF.

The V gene is TRBV7-2, the J gene TRBJ2-5, with TRBD1 as a possible D gene (5 bases). This CDR3 spans 14 amino acids. Trimming took off 3 bases at V and 3 bases at J, with 11 bases between the two ends. Germline assignment: CDR1 SGHTA and CDR2 FQGNSA. CDR3 amino acids: CASSLTDEKETQYF. CDR3 coding DNA: TGTGCCAGCAGCTTGACAGACGAGAAAGAGACCCAGTACTTC.

J is TRBJ1-1 and V is TRBV6-5; D is unresolved. Germline CDR1 and CDR2: MNHEY and SVGAGI. Trimming removed 0 bases from V and 6 bases from J, with 11 bases in between. This CDR3 has 14 residues. DNA for the CDR3: TGTGCCAGCAGTTACTCGAGAGTCAAGCCTGAAGCTTTCTTT. It codes for CASSYSRVKPEAFF.

The sample holds a few counts of this clone. J is TRBJ1-5 and V is TRBV2; no firm D call. CDR1 is SNHLY, CDR2 FYNNEI, per germline. This CDR3 is built from 14 residues. Trimming took off 5 bases at V and 3 bases at J, with 11 bases between the two ends. DNA of the CDR3: TGTGCCAGCAGTCTGGAGTTAACCAATCAGCCCCAGCATTTT. Its translation: CASSLELTNQPQHF.

As DNA, the CDR3 is TGTGCCAGCAGCTTAAACCCCATAGGGGATGAGCAGTTCTTC. It translates to CASSLNPIGDEQFF. The rearrangement links TRBV7-3 to TRBJ2-1, with TRBD1 as a possible D gene (5 bases). Germline CDR1 and CDR2: SGHTA and FQGTGA. Trimming left V 1 base short and J 8 bases short, with 12 bases between. The CDR3 has 14 amino acids.

The CDR3 DNA sequence: TGTGCCAGCAGTGAACGGGGCGGCCGGACCCAGCATTTT. Encoded protein: CASSERGGRTQHF. The chain carries TRBV6-1 and TRBJ1-5, with D perhaps matching TRBD1 (5 bases). Germline loops: CDR1 MNHNS, CDR2 SASEGT. This CDR3 has 13 amino acids. Between the trimmed V and J ends, which lost 2 bases and 11 bases, there was a span of 13 bases.

The chain joins TRBV4-2 to TRBJ2-6, with 10 bases fitting TRBD1. J was trimmed by 0 bases and V by 3 bases; bases with no gene match: 23. CDR1 is LGHNA and CDR2 is YNFKEQ in the germline V gene. This CDR3 spans 24 amino acids. CDR3 nucleotides: TGTGCCAGCAGCCATGACCCTTTCCGGAGACAGGGGGCTAGAGGGCTCTCTGGGGCCAACGTCCTGACTTTC. Amino acids: CASSHDPFRRQGARGLSGANVLTF.

The CDR3 DNA sequence: TGTGCCAGCATGGGGGTTCGGCCCTATGGCTACACCTTC. This sequence encodes CASMGVRPYGYTF. The rearrangement joins TRBV6-5 to TRBJ1-2, with D possibly matching TRBD1 (5 bases). V was pared by 7 bases and J by 4 bases, with 13 bases between. This CDR3 has 13 amino acids. CDR1 MNHEY and CDR2 SVGAGI come from the germline V gene.

This chain connects TRBV6-2 or TRBV6-3 to TRBJ2-1; tentative D call: TRBD2 (5 bases). The V gene lost 5 bases and the J gene lost 7 bases, with 9 bases spanning the gap. The CDR3 spans 12 residues. The germline V gene has CDR1 MNHEY and CDR2 SVGEGT. The CDR3 reads CASSITGNEQFF. The CDR3 DNA is TGTGCCAGCAGTATCACGGGGAATGAGCAGTTCTTC.

V gene TRBV19 combines with J gene TRBJ2-7; the match to TRBD2 covers 9 bases. The CDR3 length is 16 residues. The germline V gene encodes CDR1 LNHDA and CDR2 SQIVND (reference sequence). V was pared by 0 bases and J by 4 bases, with 7 bases of the junction left unmatched. CDR3 bases: TGTGCCAGTAGTATAGATTCGGCTAGCGGGGCTTACGAGCAGTACTTC. Translating gives CASSIDSASGAYEQYF.

V gene TRBV7-3 combines with J gene TRBJ2-5; TRBD1 agrees at 8 bases. This CDR3 has 17 amino acids. In germline, CDR1 is SGHTA, CDR2 FQGTGA. The V and J ends lost 4 bases and 2 bases, in that order; junction bases with no gene match: 12. CDR3 amino acids: CASSSYRQGFLQETQYF. The CDR3, as DNA: TGTGCCAGCAGCTCTTATCGACAGGGGTTCCTACAAGAGACCCAGTACTTC.

The V and J genes are TRBV12-3 or TRBV12-4 and TRBJ2-5; D is tentatively TRBD1 or TRBD2 (5 bases each). V dropped 8 bases and J dropped 5 bases, with 12 bases sitting between them. The CDR3 runs 12 residues. CDR3 sequence reads: CASETWGETQYF. CDR3 DNA sequence: TGTGCCAGCGAAACGTGGGGGGAGACCCAGTACTTC.

In this sample, this clone turned up a few times. The V call is TRBV6-5, the J call TRBJ2-5; 8 nucleotides match TRBD1. Germline values: CDR1 MNHEY, CDR2 SVGAGI. The CDR3 consists of 14 residues. Losses at the gene ends were 10 bases for V and 4 bases for J; bases not matched to a gene: 11. CDR3 loop: CATSDRVGGETQYF. The CDR3 coding sequence is TGTGCCACCTCGGACAGGGTGGGGGGAGAGACCCAGTACTTC.

The J gene is TRBJ2-3, the V gene TRBV29-1; tentatively, D is TRBD1 (6 bases). Germline V gene lookup returns CDR1 SQVTM and CDR2 ANQGSEA. With 4 bases removed from V and 0 bases from J, the gap between germline ends came to 14 bases. The CDR3 consists of 15 residues. CDR3 coding DNA: TGCAGCGTTGCAGGACAGAAAACTAGCACAGATACGCAGTATTTT. This sequence encodes CSVAGQKTSTDTQYF.

This chain links TRBV9 with TRBJ2-1; a possible D gene is TRBD1 (5 bases). Trimming pared 0 bases from V and 1 base from J, leaving 8 bases between. CDR1 is SGDLS and CDR2 is YYNGEE in the germline V gene. The CDR3 runs 15 residues. This chain's CDR3 is CASSVEPGSYNEQFF. CDR3 coding DNA: TGTGCCAGCAGCGTAGAGCCAGGGTCCTACAATGAGCAGTTCTTC.

The chain combines TRBV5-5 with TRBJ1-4; D gene unclear. The CDR3 totals 15 residues. Germline V gene lookup returns CDR1 SGHKS and CDR2 YYEKEE (reference sequence). V lost 4 bases to trimming and J lost 0 bases, with 10 bases between them. CDR3 bases: TGTGCCAGCAGCCCTGGCGCGTCAACTAATGAAAAACTGTTTTTT. Amino acids: CASSPGASTNEKLFF.

The CDR3 DNA sequence: TGTGCCAGCAGCTCCCTCCCAGGGGCCCAGACCGGGGAGCTGTTTTTT. The encoded protein is CASSSLPGAQTGELFF. The V and J genes are TRBV9 and TRBJ2-2, with D tentatively TRBD1 (6 bases). Germline CDR1 and CDR2: SGDLS and YYNGEE. Trimming took 4 bases from V and 5 from J, leaving 18 bases between them. The CDR3 extends over 16 amino acids.

To note about this clone: The sample holds other DNA sequences that translate to the same CDR3. V usage is TRBV29-1 and J usage is TRBJ2-5; D is tentatively TRBD1 or TRBD2 (6 bases each). V gave up 4 bases and J gave up 5 bases, with 8 bases separating them. Germline V lookup: CDR1 SQVTM, CDR2 ANQGSEA. The CDR3 has 11 residues. CDR3 protein: CSVVGGETQYF. The CDR3 DNA sequence: TGCAGCGTTGTAGGGGGGGAGACCCAGTACTTC.

V is TRBV11-2 and J is TRBJ2-5; 14 nucleotides match TRBD2. The DNA end is more similar to TRBJ2-7, so the J call may be wrong. CDR3 size: 18 residues. The V gene's germline CDR1 is SGHAT and CDR2 FQNNGV. CDR3 in DNA: TGTGCCAGCAGTCCAAGACTAGCGGGGGGGCCACGTCCCTACGAGCAGTACTTC. This sequence encodes CASSPRLAGGPRPYEQYF.

This chain joins TRBV10-3 and TRBJ1-6; the D gene is possibly TRBD1 (6 bases). The germline V gene has CDR1 ENHRY and CDR2 SYGVKD. V dropped 10 bases and J dropped 9 bases, with 10 bases sitting between them. This CDR3 has 11 amino acids. This chain's CDR3 is CATGGGSPLHF. CDR3 bases: TGTGCCACGGGAGGGGGTTCACCCCTCCACTTT.

V gene TRBV19 combines with J gene TRBJ1-1; tentatively, D is TRBD1 (6 bases). Per the germline V gene, CDR1 is LNHDA and CDR2 is SQIVND (reference sequence). The ends were cut back, 5 bases at V and 3 bases at J, with 13 bases in the middle. This CDR3 contains 14 residues. CDR3 DNA sequence: TGTGCCAGTAGTCCAGACAGGAGGTACACTGAAGCTTTCTTT. Its translation: CASSPDRRYTEAFF.

V usage is TRBV3-1 (or the pseudogene TRBV3-2) and J usage is TRBJ2-3, with TRBD2 matching 9 bases. CDR3 size: 15 residues. V lost 4 bases, J lost 1 base, and 3 bases stayed unmatched. Germline V gene sequence: CDR1 LGHDT, CDR2 YNNKEL (reference sequence). CDR3 protein: CASSRIAGGTDTQYF. In nucleotides, the CDR3 is TGTGCCAGCAGCCGGATAGCGGGGGGCACAGATACGCAGTATTTT.

The V and J genes are TRBV18 and TRBJ1-1; D not resolved. The germline V and J ends were trimmed by 0 bases and 0 bases, with 5 bases remaining between them. CDR3 length equals 14 residues. The germline V gene encodes CDR1 KGHSH and CDR2 LQKENI. CDR3 sequence reads: CASSPPSVNTEAFF. The CDR3 DNA reads as TGTGCCAGCTCACCACCGTCTGTGAACACTGAAGCTTTCTTT.

The chain couples TRBV19 to TRBJ2-1; no clear D. CDR1 and CDR2 from the germline V gene are LNHDA and SQIVND (reference sequence). Between the trimmed V and J ends, which lost 8 bases and 2 bases, there was a span of 7 bases. The CDR3 sequence is 12 residues long. This CDR3 is CASRGTYNEQFF. Written as DNA, the CDR3 is TGTGCCAGTCGTGGCACCTACAATGAGCAGTTCTTC.

This chain uses TRBV27 with TRBJ2-2; D not certain. CDR1 and CDR2 (germline): MNHEY, SMNVEV (reference sequence). The ends were cut back, 8 bases at V and 7 bases at J, with 14 bases in the middle. The CDR3 has 13 residues. CDR3 residues: CASSGVVIGELFF. CDR3 coding DNA: TGTGCCAGCTCTGGGGTTGTAATCGGGGAGCTGTTTTTT.

The table lists this clone with many counts. This rearrangement joins TRBV7-3 to TRBJ2-5; TRBD2 agrees at 7 bases. The V segment lost 6 bases and the J segment 1 base; nucleotides outside the gene matches: 2. The CDR3 has 13 amino acids. Germline V lookup: CDR1 SGHTA, CDR2 FQGTGA. The CDR3: CASSRGGQETQYF. The DNA for the CDR3 is TGTGCCAGCAGTCGCGGGGGCCAAGAGACCCAGTACTTC.